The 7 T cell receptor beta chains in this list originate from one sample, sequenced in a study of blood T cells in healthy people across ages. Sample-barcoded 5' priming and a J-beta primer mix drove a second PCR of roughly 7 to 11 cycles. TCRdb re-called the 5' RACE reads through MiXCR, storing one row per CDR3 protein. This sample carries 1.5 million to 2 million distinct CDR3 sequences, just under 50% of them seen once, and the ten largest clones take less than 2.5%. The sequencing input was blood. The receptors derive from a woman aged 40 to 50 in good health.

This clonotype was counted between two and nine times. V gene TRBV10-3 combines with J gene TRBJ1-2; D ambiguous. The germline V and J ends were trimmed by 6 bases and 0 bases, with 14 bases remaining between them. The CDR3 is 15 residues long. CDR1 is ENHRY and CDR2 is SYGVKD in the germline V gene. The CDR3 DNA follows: TGTGCCATCAGCGACGCCGGCAGAACTAACTATGGCTACACCTTC. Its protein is CAISDAGRTNYGYTF.

The CDR3 DNA sequence: TGCAGTGCAACCCGGGACAGGGTGGAAGAGCAGTACTTC. As protein: CSATRDRVEEQYF. The V and J genes are TRBV20-1 and TRBJ2-4; 9 bases fit TRBD1. The germline V gene has CDR1 DFQATT and CDR2 SNEGSKA (reference sequence). V lost 6 bases, J lost 13 bases, and 13 bases stayed unmatched. The CDR3 loop spans 13 amino acids.

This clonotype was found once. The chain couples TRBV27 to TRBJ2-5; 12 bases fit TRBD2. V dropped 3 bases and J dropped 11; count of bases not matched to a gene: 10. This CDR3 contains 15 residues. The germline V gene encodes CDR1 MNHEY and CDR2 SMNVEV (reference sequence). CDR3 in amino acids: CASSFGLAGGPEQYF. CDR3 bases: TGTGCCAGCAGTTTTGGTCTAGCGGGGGGGCCGGAGCAGTACTTC.

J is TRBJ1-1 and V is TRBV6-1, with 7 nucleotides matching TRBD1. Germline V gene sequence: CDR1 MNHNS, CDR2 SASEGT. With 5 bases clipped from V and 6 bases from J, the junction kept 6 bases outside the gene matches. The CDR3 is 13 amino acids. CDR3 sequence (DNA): TGTGCCAGCAGTCGACAGGGTAGAGCTGAAGCTTTCTTT. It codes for CASSRQGRAEAFF.

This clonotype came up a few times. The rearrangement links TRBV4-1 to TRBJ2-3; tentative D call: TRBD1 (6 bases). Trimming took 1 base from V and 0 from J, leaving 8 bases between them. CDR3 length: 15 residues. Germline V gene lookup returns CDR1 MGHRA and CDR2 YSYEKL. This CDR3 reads CASSQVQGSTDTQYF. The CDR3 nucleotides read TGCGCCAGCAGCCAAGTGCAGGGGAGCACAGATACGCAGTATTTT.

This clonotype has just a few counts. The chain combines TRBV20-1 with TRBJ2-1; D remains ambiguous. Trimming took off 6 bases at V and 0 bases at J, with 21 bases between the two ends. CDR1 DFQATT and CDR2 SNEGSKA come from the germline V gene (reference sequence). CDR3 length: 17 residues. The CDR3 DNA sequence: TGCAGTGCCGGATCGGTGGGGAAATTCAGCTCCTACAATGAGCAGTTCTTC. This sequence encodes CSAGSVGKFSSYNEQFF.

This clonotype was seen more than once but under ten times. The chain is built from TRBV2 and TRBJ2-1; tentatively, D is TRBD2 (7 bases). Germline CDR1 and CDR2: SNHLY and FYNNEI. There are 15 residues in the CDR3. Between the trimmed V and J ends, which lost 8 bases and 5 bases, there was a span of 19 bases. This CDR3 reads CASPSRGALHNEQFF. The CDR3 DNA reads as TGTGCCAGCCCGAGTCGGGGGGCCCTTCACAATGAGCAGTTCTTC.